Given below is one TCR beta chain in context. What it binds is unknown. This specimen belongs to a study of cytomegalovirus exposure and HLA in healthy donors. The PCR ran on 60 Vbeta and 13 Jbeta primers. Sequenced by immunoSEQ multiplex PCR; TCRdb stores in-frame clones only, minus some. This sample yields some 150,000 clones, of which roughly 80% are seen a single time; roughly 3.7% belongs to the top ten. Overall study results and limits: Of the V segments, some could not be distinguished, including TRBV6-2 and TRBV6-3, and were excluded. Earlier findings revealed that most TCR beta V segments proved productive either about 87% or about 30% of the time. Diagnosis of cytomegalovirus status made by the classifier reportedly showed high specificity and sensitivity. V- and J-gene trimming in TCR beta was tied to a missense DCLRE1C variant by an analysis performed later.

Germline loops: CDR1 SNHLY, CDR2 FYNNEI. Trimming pared 10 bases from V and 1 base from J, leaving 13 bases between. There are 14 residues in the CDR3. The material sequenced was PBMCs. This chain connects TRBV2 to TRBJ1-4; weak D call: TRBD1 (5 bases). The sequence derives from a man aged 30 to 45 in good health and CMV-seropositive. In DNA, the CDR3 is TGTGCCATGGCCTCGGGGGGAACTAATGAAAAACTGTTTTTT. This translates into CAMASGGTNEKLFF.